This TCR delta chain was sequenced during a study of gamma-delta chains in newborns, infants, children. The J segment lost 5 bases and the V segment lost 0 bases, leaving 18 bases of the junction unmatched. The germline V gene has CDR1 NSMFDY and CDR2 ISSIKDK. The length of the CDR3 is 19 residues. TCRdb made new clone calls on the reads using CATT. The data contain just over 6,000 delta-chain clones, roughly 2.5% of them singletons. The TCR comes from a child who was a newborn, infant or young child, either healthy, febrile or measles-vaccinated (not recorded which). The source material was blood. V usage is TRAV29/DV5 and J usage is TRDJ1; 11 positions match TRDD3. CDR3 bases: TGTGCAGCAAGCGCGACCAGAATGGGGGATACGCGAAGGGATGATAAACTCATCTTT. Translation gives CAASATRMGDTRRDDKLIF.